These 3 T cell receptor delta chains originate from one sample sequenced in a study of γδ T cells in repeated Plasmodium falciparum infection. Bulk repertoires came from Vgamma9/Vdelta2+ or Vdelta2-negative gammadelta T cells flow-sorted from PBMC. TCRdb re-called clones from the multiplex PCR reads via CATT. The repertoire consists of 85,000 to 100,000 delta-chain clones, with 0.98% occurring once and the leading ten covering just under 10%. Sequenced sample: gamma-delta T cells from blood. Source of these receptors: a pool of human donors (malaria-infected and uninfected, not separated).

This clone was seen repeatedly, ten times or more. TCRdb lists the protein of a much larger clone for this DNA, which differs at residue 15, so this is likely a read error; the protein given here is translated from the DNA itself. The V gene is TRDV2, the J gene TRDJ1; 12 bases align to TRDD3. The J gene, missing from TCRdb, was assigned here through DNA to germline matching. The CDR3 totals 23 residues. From germline, CDR1 is GEAIGNYY and CDR2 EKD. V dropped 4 bases and J dropped 0; count of bases not matched to a gene: 26. CDR3 protein: CACDEVADWTGGYRDTYTDKLIF. CDR3 in DNA: TGTGCCTGTGATGAGGTTGCGGACTGGACTGGGGGATACAGGGATACGTACACCGATAAACTCATCTTT.

This clone was seen a handful of times. A read error is the likely source, as a far larger clone sits one nucleotide away. The same CDR3 arises from other DNA sequences in this sample as well. The CDR3 is CACDTVGLPYTDKLIF. In DNA form, the CDR3 reads TGTGCCTGTGACACCGTGGGGCTACCTTACACCGATAAACTCATCTTT. This sequence joins TRDV2 and TRDJ1, with TRDD3 as a possible D gene (5 bases). The J gene was not available in TCRdb and was assigned here by matching the DNA to germline segments. The germline V gene encodes CDR1 GEAIGNYY and CDR2 EKD. V was trimmed by 0 bases and J by 0 bases, leaving 13 bases between them. The CDR3 is made up of 16 amino acids.

As for this clone: TCRdb assigns this DNA the protein of a much larger clone, which departs from its translation at residue 17; this likely reflects a read error, and the protein shown comes from translating the DNA. V and J are TRDV2 and TRDJ3; TRDD3 matches 11 bases. Here the J gene came from matching the DNA to germline, since TCRdb omits it. The CDR3 totals 20 residues. Germline values: CDR1 GEAIGNYY, CDR2 EKD. As DNA, the CDR3 is TGTGCCTGTGACGGTGGTGGGGGATACGCCAGCTCCTGGGACACCCGACGGATGTTTTTC. As protein: CACDGGGGYASSWDTRRMFF.